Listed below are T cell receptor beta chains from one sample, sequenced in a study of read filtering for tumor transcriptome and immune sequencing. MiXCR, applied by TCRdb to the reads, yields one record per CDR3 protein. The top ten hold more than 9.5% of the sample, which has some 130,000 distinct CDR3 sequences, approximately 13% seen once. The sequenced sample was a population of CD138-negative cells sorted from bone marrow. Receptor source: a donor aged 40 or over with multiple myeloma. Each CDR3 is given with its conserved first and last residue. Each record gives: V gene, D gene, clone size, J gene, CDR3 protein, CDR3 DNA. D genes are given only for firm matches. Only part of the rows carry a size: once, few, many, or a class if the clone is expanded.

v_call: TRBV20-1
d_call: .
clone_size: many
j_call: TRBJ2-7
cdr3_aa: CSARETSRGTYEQYF
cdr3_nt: TGCAGTGCTAGAGAAACTAGCAGGGGGACCTACGAGCAGTACTTC

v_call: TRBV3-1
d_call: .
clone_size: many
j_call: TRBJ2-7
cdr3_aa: CASSQAEIEQYF
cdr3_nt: TGTGCCAGCAGCCAAGCCGAAATAGAGCAGTACTTC

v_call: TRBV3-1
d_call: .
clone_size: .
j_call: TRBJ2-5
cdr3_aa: CASSQSPQGETQYF
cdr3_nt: TGTGCCAGCAGCCAATCGCCTCAGGGGGAGACCCAGTACTTC

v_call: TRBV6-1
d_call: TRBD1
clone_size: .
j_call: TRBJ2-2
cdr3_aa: CASTGQALVPGELFF
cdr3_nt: TGTGCCAGCACCGGACAGGCTTTAGTCCCCGGGGAGCTGTTTTTT

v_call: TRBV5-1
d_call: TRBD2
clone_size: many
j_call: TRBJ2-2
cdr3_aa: CASSFDQNSGLNTGELFF
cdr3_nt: TGCGCCAGCAGCTTCGACCAAAATAGCGGGCTAAACACCGGGGAGCTGTTTTTT

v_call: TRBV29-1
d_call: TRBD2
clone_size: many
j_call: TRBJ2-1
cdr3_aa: CSVDRPASGSQEQFF
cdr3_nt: TGCAGCGTTGATAGGCCGGCTAGCGGGAGTCAAGAGCAGTTCTTC

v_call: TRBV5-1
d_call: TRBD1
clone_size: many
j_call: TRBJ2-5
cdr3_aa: CASSLQGALETQYF
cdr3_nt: TGCGCCAGCAGCCTACAGGGGGCATTAGAGACCCAGTACTTC

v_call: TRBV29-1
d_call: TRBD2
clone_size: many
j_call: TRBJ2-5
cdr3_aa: CSVGAGGSETQYF
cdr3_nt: TGCAGCGTTGGGGCGGGGGGGTCAGAGACCCAGTACTTC

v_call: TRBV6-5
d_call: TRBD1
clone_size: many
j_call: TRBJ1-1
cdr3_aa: CASSFDRENTEAFF
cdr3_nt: TGTGCCAGCAGTTTCGACAGGGAGAACACTGAAGCTTTCTTT

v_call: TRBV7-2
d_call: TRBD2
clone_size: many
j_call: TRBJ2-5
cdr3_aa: CASSKTSGKETQYF
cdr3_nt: TGTGCCAGCAGCAAGACTAGCGGGAAAGAGACCCAGTACTTC

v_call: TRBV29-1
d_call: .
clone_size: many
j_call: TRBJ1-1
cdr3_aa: CSVGRPHEAFF
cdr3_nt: TGCAGCGTTGGTAGGCCACACGAAGCTTTCTTT

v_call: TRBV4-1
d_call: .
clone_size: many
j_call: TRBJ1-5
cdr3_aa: CASSRDETADQPQHF
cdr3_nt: TGCGCCAGCAGCCGCGATGAGACAGCAGATCAGCCCCAGCATTTT

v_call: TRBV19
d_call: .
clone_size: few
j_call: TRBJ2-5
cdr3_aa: CASSIGGGRLETQYF
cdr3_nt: TGTGCCAGTAGTATAGGTGGAGGTCGACTGGAGACCCAGTACTTC

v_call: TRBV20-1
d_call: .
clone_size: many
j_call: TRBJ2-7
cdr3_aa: CSARRGGYSGEQYF
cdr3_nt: TGCAGTGCTAGAAGGGGAGGCTACTCGGGCGAGCAGTACTTC

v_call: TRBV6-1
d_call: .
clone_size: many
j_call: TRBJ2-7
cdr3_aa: CASSEARRPYAEQYF
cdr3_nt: TGTGCCAGCAGTGAAGCTCGTCGCCCTTACGCAGAGCAGTACTTC

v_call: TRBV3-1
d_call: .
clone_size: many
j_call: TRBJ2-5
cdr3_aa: CASSQDTGQKTQYF
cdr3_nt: TGTGCCAGCAGCCAAGATACAGGGCAGAAGACCCAGTACTTC

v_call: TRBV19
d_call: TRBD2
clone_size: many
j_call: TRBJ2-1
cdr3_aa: CASSKAVGTSGFNEQFF
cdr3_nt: TGTGCCAGTAGTAAGGCTGTCGGGACTAGCGGATTCAATGAGCAGTTCTTC

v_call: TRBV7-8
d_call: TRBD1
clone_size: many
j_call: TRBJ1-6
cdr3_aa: CASSSATGGNNSPLHF
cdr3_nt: TGTGCCAGCAGCTCAGCGACAGGGGGAAATAATTCACCCCTCCACTTT

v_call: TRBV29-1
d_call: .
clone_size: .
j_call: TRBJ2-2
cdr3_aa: CSVGPSSNTGELFF
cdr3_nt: TGCAGCGTTGGGCCGTCCTCGAACACCGGGGAGCTGTTTTTT

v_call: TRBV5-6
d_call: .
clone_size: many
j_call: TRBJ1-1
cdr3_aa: CASSWTVTEAFF
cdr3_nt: TGTGCCAGCAGCTGGACAGTCACTGAAGCTTTCTTT

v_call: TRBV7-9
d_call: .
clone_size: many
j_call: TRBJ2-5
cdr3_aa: CASSLGDWETQYF
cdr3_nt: TGTGCCAGCAGCTTAGGGGACTGGGAGACCCAGTACTTC

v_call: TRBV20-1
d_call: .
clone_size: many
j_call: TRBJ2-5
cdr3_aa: CSASGRAYQETQYF
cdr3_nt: TGCAGTGCTAGTGGCAGGGCCTATCAAGAGACCCAGTACTTC

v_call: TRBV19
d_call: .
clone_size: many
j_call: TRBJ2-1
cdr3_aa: CASSKVVTYNEQFF
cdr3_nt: TGTGCCAGTAGTAAGGTCGTAACCTACAATGAGCAGTTCTTC

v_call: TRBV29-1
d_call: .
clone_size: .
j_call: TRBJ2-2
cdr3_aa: CSVDTPSVPGELFF
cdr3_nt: TGCAGCGTTGACACTCCTAGCGTACCCGGGGAGCTGTTTTTT

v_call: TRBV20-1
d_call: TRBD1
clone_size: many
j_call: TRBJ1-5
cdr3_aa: CSASERQGLQPQHF
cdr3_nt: TGCAGTGCTAGTGAACGACAGGGGCTACAGCCCCAGCATTTT

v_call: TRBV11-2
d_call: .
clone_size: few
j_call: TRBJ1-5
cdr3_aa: CASSLPGIDQPQHF
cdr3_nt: TGTGCCAGCAGCCTCCCCGGAATCGATCAGCCCCAGCATTTT

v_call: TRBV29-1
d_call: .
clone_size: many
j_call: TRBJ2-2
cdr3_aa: CSVDSNTGELFF
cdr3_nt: TGCAGCGTTGATTCTAACACCGGGGAGCTGTTTTTT

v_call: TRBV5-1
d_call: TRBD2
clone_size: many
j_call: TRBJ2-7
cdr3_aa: CASSSSGSAYEQYF
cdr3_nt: TGCGCCAGCAGCTCCAGCGGGAGCGCCTACGAGCAGTACTTC

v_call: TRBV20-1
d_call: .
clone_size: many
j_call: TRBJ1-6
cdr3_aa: CSAKGGRSPLHF
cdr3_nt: TGCAGTGCCAAGGGTGGGAGGTCACCCCTCCACTTT

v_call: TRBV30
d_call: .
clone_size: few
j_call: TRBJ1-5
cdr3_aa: CAWSLGGRQPQHF
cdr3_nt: TGTGCCTGGAGTCTGGGGGGGCGGCAGCCCCAGCATTTT

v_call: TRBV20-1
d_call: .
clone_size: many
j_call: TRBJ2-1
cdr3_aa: CSARMEGTNEQFF
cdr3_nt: TGCAGTGCTAGAATGGAAGGTACCAATGAGCAGTTCTTC

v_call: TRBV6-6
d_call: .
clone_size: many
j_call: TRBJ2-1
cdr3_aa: CASSMTAYNEQFF
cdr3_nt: TGTGCCAGCAGTATGACAGCCTACAATGAGCAGTTCTTC

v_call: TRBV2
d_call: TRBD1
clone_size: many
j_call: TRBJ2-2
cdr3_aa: CASSTGQGIGELFF
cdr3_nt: TGTGCCAGCAGCACGGGACAGGGAATCGGGGAGCTGTTTTTT

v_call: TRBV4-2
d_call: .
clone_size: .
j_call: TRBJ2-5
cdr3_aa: CASSSLAVQETQYF
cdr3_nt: TGTGCCAGCAGCTCATTAGCGGTCCAAGAGACCCAGTACTTC

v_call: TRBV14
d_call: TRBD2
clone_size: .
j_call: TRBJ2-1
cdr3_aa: CASSPQRGGRKDEQFF
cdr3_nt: TGTGCCAGCAGCCCCCAGCGGGGCGGGCGTAAGGATGAGCAGTTCTTC

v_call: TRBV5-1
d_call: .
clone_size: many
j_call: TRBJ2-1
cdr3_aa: CASSSTWVGRSANNEQFF
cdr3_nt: TGCGCCAGCAGCTCCACATGGGTCGGGCGGTCTGCTAACAATGAGCAGTTCTTC

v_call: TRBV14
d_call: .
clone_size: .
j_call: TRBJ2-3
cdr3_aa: CASSQVNGAATQYF
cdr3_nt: TGTGCCAGCAGCCAAGTCAATGGGGCAGCTACGCAGTATTTT

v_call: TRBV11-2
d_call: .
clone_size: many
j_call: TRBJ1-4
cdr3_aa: CASSSDGSFGKLFF
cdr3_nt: TGTGCCAGCAGCTCCGACGGGTCCTTTGGAAAACTGTTTTTT

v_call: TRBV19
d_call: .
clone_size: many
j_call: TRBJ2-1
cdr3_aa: CASSSDRFVNEQFF
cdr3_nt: TGTGCCAGTAGCTCGGATCGGTTCGTCAATGAGCAGTTCTTC

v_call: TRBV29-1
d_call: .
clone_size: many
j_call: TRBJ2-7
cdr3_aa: CSVVTTNYEQYF
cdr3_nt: TGCAGCGTTGTGACGACCAACTACGAGCAGTACTTC